One sample yielded the 27 T cell receptor beta chains listed below, sequenced in a study of T cell responses to AZD1222 COVID-19 vaccine. This table comes from immunoSEQ multiplex PCR, and its TCRdb copy is limited to in-frame clones, with some not included. The sample has approximately 140,000 clones; roughly 90% are singletons. The sequencing here drew on peripheral blood, taken 28 days after the second AZD1222 dose. These receptors came from an adult who received the AZD1222 COVID-19 vaccine.

The chain couples TRBV19 to TRBJ2-5; D is unresolved. V shed 6 bases and J shed 3 bases, with 26 bases lying between them. The CDR3 totals 18 residues. CDR1 LNHDA and CDR2 SQIVND come from the germline V gene (reference sequence). The CDR3 protein is CASSHKLDLKRVKETQYF. For the CDR3, the DNA is TGTGCCAGTAGCCACAAGCTCGACCTTAAACGAGTAAAAGAGACCCAGTACTTC. Using reference TRBV19 and TRBJ2-5 for the parts outside the CDR3, the full variable domain is DGGITQSPKYLFRKEGQNVTLSCEQNLNHDAMYWYRQDPGQGLRLIYYSQIVNDFQKGDIAEGYSVSREKKESFPLTVTSAQKNPTAFYLCASSHKLDLKRVKETQYFGPGTRLLVL.

The chain links TRBV24-1 to TRBJ2-3, with D uncertain. CDR1 KGHDR and CDR2 SFDVKD come from the germline V gene. Trimming pared 5 bases from V and 4 bases from J, leaving 9 bases between. The CDR3 runs to 13 residues. CDR3 amino acids: CATSVFYPDTQYF. CDR3 nucleotide sequence: TGTGCCACCAGTGTATTCTACCCAGATACGCAGTATTTT.

This clone was seen only a few times. The chain is built from TRBV7-2 and TRBJ1-2, with D perhaps TRBD1 (5 bases). This CDR3 spans 16 amino acids. Germline V gene data show CDR1 as SGHTA and CDR2 as FQGNSA. Trimming left V 5 bases short and J 3 bases short, with 19 bases between. CDR3 sequence (DNA): TGTGCCAGCAGCGCCCGGGGGGTCGGGAACGACTATGGCTACACCTTC. This gives the protein CASSARGVGNDYGYTF.

The chain has TRBV2 and TRBJ2-2, with D possibly TRBD1 on 6 matching bases. This CDR3 is built from 15 residues. Germline V gives CDR1 SNHLY, CDR2 FYNNEI. The V gene lost 6 bases and the J gene lost 3 bases, with 14 bases spanning the gap. The CDR3 sequence is CASSPGTRYTGELFF. CDR3 bases: TGTGCCAGCAGCCCCGGGACACGATACACCGGGGAGCTGTTTTTT.

V usage is TRBV30 and J usage is TRBJ1-1; no clear D. V lost 0 bases, J lost 5 bases, and 13 bases lay in between. This CDR3 is 14 amino acids long. CDR1 GTSNPN and CDR2 SVGIG come from the germline V gene (reference sequence). In DNA form, the CDR3 reads TGTGCCTGGAGTGTGGTTTCACTGGGGACTGAAGCTTTCTTT. This sequence encodes CAWSVVSLGTEAFF.

The CDR3 region has the DNA TGCGCCAGCAGCAACCACAGGGAGTTAAACACCGGGGAGCTGTTTTTT. This sequence encodes CASSNHRELNTGELFF. V gene TRBV5-1 combines with J gene TRBJ2-2; TRBD1 is a possible D gene (6 bases). The CDR3 is 16 residues long. Trimming stripped 4 bases from V and 2 bases from J, with 15 bases between. Germline CDR1 SGHRS, CDR2 YFSETQ.

The rearrangement joins TRBV7-2 to TRBJ1-2; the D is unclear. Trimming removed 4 bases from V and 4 bases from J, with 10 bases in between. Germline CDR1 is SGHTA and CDR2 is FQGNSA. The CDR3 runs 13 residues. The CDR3 DNA follows: TGTGCCAGCAGCTCGACATATCCCTATGGCTACACCTTC. This sequence encodes CASSSTYPYGYTF.

The chain links TRBV24-1 to TRBJ2-1, with 7 nucleotides matching TRBD1. The CDR3 has 17 residues. Trimming cost V 4 bases and J 7 bases; bases outside gene matches: 15. The germline CDR1 and CDR2 sequences are KGHDR and SFDVKD. Here the CDR3 reads CATSDTSWDSMNNEQFF. CDR3 DNA sequence: TGTGCCACCAGTGACACCTCTTGGGACAGCATGAATAATGAGCAGTTCTTC.

V usage is TRBV6-4 and J usage is TRBJ1-6, with 7 bases lining up with TRBD1. V lost 0 bases to trimming and J lost 8 bases; unmatched junction nucleotides: 4. Germline CDR1 MRHNA, CDR2 SNTAGT. There are 15 residues in the CDR3. The CDR3 DNA follows: TGTGCCAGCAGTGACTCGAGGGGGCCCCATTCACCCCTCCACTTT. This encodes CASSDSRGPHSPLHF.

The chain carries TRBV29-1 and TRBJ2-7; D unresolved. Germline CDR1 SQVTM, CDR2 ANQGSEA. Trimming cost V 4 bases and J 0 bases, with 13 bases left between them. CDR3 size: 14 residues. For the CDR3, the DNA is TGCAGCGTTGGCGACCCTGAGCCCTCCTACGAGCAGTACTTC. Translated: CSVGDPEPSYEQYF.

The chain joins TRBV7-9 to TRBJ1-6; D uncertain. Trimming cost V 2 bases and J 0 bases, with 14 bases left between them. The germline V gene has CDR1 SEHNR and CDR2 FQNEAQ (reference sequence). The CDR3 is 18 amino acids. The CDR3 spells CASSLRPPGSSYNSPLHF. DNA for the CDR3: TGTGCCAGCAGCTTAAGGCCCCCGGGTAGCTCCTATAATTCACCCCTCCACTTT.

The J gene is TRBJ2-1, the V gene TRBV18; TRBD2 agrees at 12 bases. V was clipped by 5 bases and J by 5 bases; unmatched bases: 4. Germline V lookup: CDR1 KGHSH, CDR2 LQKENI. The CDR3 sequence is 15 residues long. CDR3 sequence reads: CASSVGLAGNNEQFF. DNA for the CDR3: TGTGCCAGCTCAGTCGGACTAGCGGGAAACAATGAGCAGTTCTTC.

This chain connects TRBV11-2 to TRBJ2-1; D tentatively fits TRBD1 or TRBD2 (5 bases each). This CDR3 is 16 amino acids long. Germline lookup yields CDR1 SGHAT and CDR2 FQNNGV. The V gene lost 5 bases and the J gene lost 8 bases, with 22 bases spanning the gap. CDR3 sequence reads: CASSEKAMTAVYEQFF. As DNA, the CDR3 is TGTGCCAGCAGCGAGAAAGCGATGACAGCGGTCTATGAGCAGTTCTTC.

The chain links TRBV6-2 or TRBV6-3 to TRBJ2-7; no clear D. V lost 6 bases and J lost 0, with 6 bases in between. Germline loops: CDR1 MNHEY, CDR2 SVGEGT. The length of the CDR3 is 12 residues. DNA for the CDR3: TGTGCCAGCAGCGGAGTCTCCTACGAGCAGTACTTC. Residues: CASSGVSYEQYF.

This chain connects TRBV5-1 to TRBJ2-1; 11 bases fit TRBD2. Germline CDR1 and CDR2: SGHRS and YFSETQ. The junction had 9 bases not matched to a gene; V was cut back by 0 bases and J by 4 bases. The length of the CDR3 is 18 residues. CDR3 DNA: TGCGCCAGCAGCTTGGGTCTAGCGGGAGGCTCCGCGTACAATGAGCAGTTCTTC. Protein: CASSLGLAGGSAYNEQFF.

The V gene is TRBV11-3, the J gene TRBJ1-1; possible D gene TRBD1, 5 bases. The CDR3 is 14 residues long. The germline V and J ends were trimmed by 1 base and 0 bases, with 6 bases remaining between them. The germline V gene encodes CDR1 SGHNT and CDR2 YENEEA. CDR3: CASSLAGMNTEAFF. In DNA form, the CDR3 reads TGTGCCAGCAGCTTAGCAGGGATGAACACTGAAGCTTTCTTT.

The rearrangement uses TRBV5-1 and TRBJ2-3; maybe TRBD1 (6 bases). Germline values: CDR1 SGHRS, CDR2 YFSETQ. The CDR3 loop spans 14 amino acids. V lost 2 bases to trimming and J lost 3 bases, with 10 bases between them. The CDR3 region is CASSFRGFTDTQYF. CDR3 sequence (DNA): TGCGCCAGCAGCTTTAGGGGGTTTACAGATACGCAGTATTTT.

The CDR3 DNA sequence: TGTGCCAGCAGTGAACAGGGGGGCAACTTGGACAATGAGCAGTTCTTC. It specifies CASSEQGGNLDNEQFF. The chain links TRBV27 to TRBJ2-1; 8 nucleotides align to TRBD1. The CDR3 runs 16 residues. Germline CDR1 and CDR2: MNHEY and SMNVEV (reference sequence). The ends lost 5 bases at V and 5 bases at J; junction bases unmatched: 11.

J is TRBJ2-6 and V is TRBV3-1 (or the pseudogene TRBV3-2), with TRBD2 as a possible D gene (5 bases). Germline loops: CDR1 LGHDT, CDR2 YNNKEL (reference sequence). V was trimmed by 5 bases and J by 2 bases, leaving 16 bases between them. This CDR3 has 17 residues. The CDR3: CASSSLALVPGANVLTF. The DNA of the CDR3 is TGTGCCAGCAGCTCGCTAGCACTGGTGCCTGGGGCCAACGTCCTGACTTTC.

This clone has just one count. The V and J genes are TRBV21-1 and TRBJ1-4; the table assigns TRBD1, which was not confirmed against the DNA. TRBV21-1 counts as a pseudogene. The CDR3 consists of 15 residues. The chain's CDR3 is CASSKIDRGNEKLFF. The CDR3 DNA sequence: TGTGCCAGCAGCAAAATTGACAGGGGTAATGAAAAACTGTTTTTT.

The genes are TRBV30 and TRBJ1-3; D not resolved. V lost 3 bases to trimming and J lost 2 bases, with 5 bases between them. The V gene's germline CDR1 is GTSNPN and CDR2 SVGIG (reference sequence). The CDR3 has 12 amino acids. The CDR3 loop reads CAWSDPGNTIYF. The CDR3 DNA follows: TGTGCCTGGAGCGATCCTGGAAACACCATATATTTT.

This clone was counted a single time. V usage is TRBV29-1 and J usage is TRBJ2-7, with 9 bases matching TRBD1. The CDR3 is 13 residues long. V lost 4 bases and J lost 6; bases outside the gene matches: 7. Germline V gene sequence: CDR1 SQVTM, CDR2 ANQGSEA. As DNA, the CDR3 is TGCAGCGTTGCCCCAACAGGGGGCTTCGAGCAGTACTTC. Its translation: CSVAPTGGFEQYF.

The chain combines TRBV6-6 with TRBJ2-7; 9 nucleotides match TRBD2. This CDR3 has 13 amino acids. With 0 bases clipped from V and 12 bases from J, the junction kept 6 bases outside the gene matches. Germline CDR1 reads MNHNY; CDR2 reads SVGAGI (reference sequence). CDR3 in amino acids: CASSYSGSGGPYF. The DNA for the CDR3 is TGTGCCAGCAGTTACTCGGGCAGCGGGGGGCCGTACTTC.

This chain uses TRBV30 with TRBJ1-5; a possible D gene is TRBD1 (6 bases). Germline V lookup: CDR1 GTSNPN, CDR2 SVGIG (reference sequence). The V and J ends lost 4 bases and 0 bases respectively, with 10 bases between them. The CDR3 runs to 14 residues. The CDR3 sequence: CAWKGDTSNQPQHF. In DNA form, the CDR3 reads TGTGCCTGGAAGGGGGACACTAGCAATCAGCCCCAGCATTTT.

This chain joins TRBV11-2 and TRBJ2-2; 11 positions match TRBD1. From germline, CDR1 is SGHAT and CDR2 FQNNGV. V gave up 2 bases and J gave up 4 bases; unmatched junction bases: 3. The CDR3 has 16 residues. This CDR3 reads CASSLRDRGITGELFF. The CDR3 DNA reads TGTGCCAGCAGCTTAAGGGACAGGGGGATCACCGGGGAGCTGTTTTTT. Variable domain in full (rest from reference TRBV11-2 and TRBJ2-2): EAGVAQSPRYKIIEKRQSVAFWCNPISGHATLYWYQQILGQGPKLLIQFQNNGVVDDSQLPKDRFSAERLKGVDSTLKIQPAKLEDSAVYLCASSLRDRGITGELFFGEGSRLTVL.

J is TRBJ1-1 and V is TRBV9; 8 positions match TRBD1. The trim removed 0 bases at V and 8 bases at J, leaving 3 bases unmatched. CDR1 is SGDLS and CDR2 is YYNGEE in the germline V gene. CDR3 length: 13 amino acids. CDR3 nucleotide sequence: TGTGCCAGCAGCGTAGGCGGACAGGGAGAAGCTTTCTTT. It translates to CASSVGGQGEAFF.

This sequence joins TRBV3-1 (or the pseudogene TRBV3-2) and TRBJ1-1; D unclear. V was cut by 3 bases and J by 3 bases, with 5 bases left in between. The CDR3 runs 12 residues. Germline CDR1 and CDR2: LGHDT and YNNKEL (reference sequence). CDR3 nucleotides: TGTGCCAGCAGCCAGGGTGACACTGAAGCTTTCTTT. It specifies CASSQGDTEAFF.